This TCR beta chain originates from a study of identical twins. TCRdb fed the 5' RACE reads into MiXCR, producing one record per CDR3 protein. Of fewer than 350,000 distinct CDR3 sequences listed, approximately 8.5% were seen once; the top ten hold 2.1%. Regarding the study as a whole: Excess sharing by twins proved weaker in beta out-of-frame sequences. Conclusions were based on cross-sectional statistical analysis, without following the same donors.

This clonotype was detected ten times or more. Antigen specificity is unknown. These data also formed part of another study, on yellow fever vaccine responses in identical twins.

The sequence came from a woman younger than 35 in good health. The specimen was memory (CD45RO+) T cells sorted from blood.

The CDR3 DNA follows: TGTGCCAGCAGCTTTCAAGGACAGAAAGATACGCAGTATTTT. Residues: CASSFQGQKDTQYF. V gene TRBV11-2 combines with J gene TRBJ2-3; maybe TRBD1 (6 bases). V was pared by 3 bases and J by 5 bases, with 12 bases between. The CDR3 is 14 amino acids. CDR1 and CDR2 (germline): SGHAT, FQNNGV. The full variable domain, completed using reference TRBV11-2 and TRBJ2-3, is EAGVAQSPRYKIIEKRQSVAFWCNPISGHATLYWYQQILGQGPKLLIQFQNNGVVDDSQLPKDRFSAERLKGVDSTLKIQPAKLEDSAVYLCASSFQGQKDTQYFGPGTRLTVL.